This passage covers 27 T cell receptor beta chains from one sample sequenced in a study of beta chain features in type 1 diabetes. TCRB transcripts that were expressed got sequenced, as all of the isolated RNA had been reverse transcribed. This table comes from immunoSEQ multiplex PCR, and its TCRdb copy is limited to in-frame clones, with some not included. The sample includes some 180,000 clones, about 13% seen only once; the top ten take roughly 0.6%. The sample comprised central memory CD4+ T cells from blood. Every receptor here comes from a woman aged 18 to 35 in good health.

CDR3 loop: CASRRTSGRAVDEQYF. The CDR3 DNA follows: TGTGCCAGCAGAAGGACTAGCGGGAGGGCCGTGGACGAGCAGTACTTC. This chain uses TRBV28 with TRBJ2-7; 15 bases fit TRBD2. Trimming at V came to 6 bases and at J to 5 bases, leaving 8 bases not matched to a gene. CDR1 is MDHEN and CDR2 is SYDVKM in the germline V gene. The CDR3 sequence is 16 residues long.

This clone was found a few times. The rearrangement links TRBV28 to TRBJ2-3, with 9 bases identical to TRBD2. This CDR3 comprises 15 residues. J lost 2 bases, V lost 2 bases, and 2 bases had no gene match. Germline CDR1 is MDHEN and CDR2 is SYDVKM. CDR3 protein: CASSLAGGPTDTQYF. CDR3 sequence (DNA): TGTGCCAGCAGTTTAGCGGGAGGGCCCACAGATACGCAGTATTTT.

The table lists this clone with a few counts. V usage is TRBV6-5 and J usage is TRBJ2-7, with 12 bases that match TRBD2. CDR3 size: 15 residues. Losses at the gene ends were 4 bases for V and 5 bases for J; bases not matched to a gene: 6. The germline gives CDR1 MNHEY, CDR2 SVGAGI. As DNA, the CDR3 is TGTGCCAGCAGTTCCCTAGCGGGGGGGGACCACGAGCAGTACTTC. Translated, it gives CASSSLAGGDHEQYF.

The rearrangement links TRBV5-4 to TRBJ2-2; no clear D gene. Trimming removed 4 bases from V and 3 bases from J, with 7 bases in between. Germline values: CDR1 SGHNT, CDR2 YYREEE (reference sequence). The CDR3 runs 13 residues. The CDR3 sequence: CASSLDYTGELFF. As DNA, the CDR3 is TGTGCCAGCAGCCTAGACTACACCGGGGAGCTGTTTTTT.

This clone was detected only a few times. The chain joins TRBV9 to TRBJ2-7, with 9 positions matching TRBD2. This CDR3 contains 14 residues. Trimming removed 0 bases from V and 3 bases from J; junction bases left unmatched: 1. The germline V gene has CDR1 SGDLS and CDR2 YYNGEE. DNA for the CDR3: TGTGCCAGCAGCGTAGTAGCGGGAGACTACGAGCAGTACTTC. Amino acids: CASSVVAGDYEQYF.

This clone came up a few times. The chain uses TRBV21-1 and TRBJ1-2; the D segment call TRBD1 is taken from the table without a DNA check. TRBV21-1 is given as a pseudogene. This CDR3 is 17 amino acids long. CDR3 region: CASSKGLRQGRSGGYTF. CDR3 DNA: TGTGCCAGCAGCAAGGGCCTAAGACAGGGAAGGTCGGGTGGCTACACCTTC.

This clone has just a few counts. The V and J genes are TRBV14 and TRBJ2-1; D unresolved. V was trimmed by 1 base and J by 4 bases, leaving 11 bases between them. The CDR3 runs 15 residues. Germline CDR1 is SGHDN and CDR2 is FVKESK. CDR3 sequence reads: CASSQGLHLYNEQFF. CDR3 sequence (DNA): TGTGCCAGCAGCCAAGGGCTTCACCTTTACAATGAGCAGTTCTTC.

The gene calls are TRBV11-3 and TRBJ2-4; possibly TRBD2 for D (6 bases). Germline-derived CDR1 and CDR2 are SGHNT and YENEEA. V lost 5 bases to trimming and J lost 7 bases, with 12 bases between them. This CDR3 has 13 amino acids. The CDR3 region has the DNA TGTGCCAGCAGCCCGCGACTAGGGAACATTCAGTACTTC. Amino acids: CASSPRLGNIQYF.

This clone has just a few counts. The V gene is TRBV7-7, the J gene TRBJ2-5; 7 bases are a match to TRBD1. This CDR3 is built from 15 residues. Germline V CDR1 and CDR2: SSHAT, FNYEAQ (reference sequence). With 5 bases clipped from V and 1 base from J, the junction kept 7 bases outside the gene matches. CDR3 nucleotides: TGTGCCAGCAGCCTTGACAGGGCCCCCCAAGAGACCCAGTACTTC. The encoded protein is CASSLDRAPQETQYF.

This clone was seen only a few times. The chain recombines TRBV28 with TRBJ2-5; tentatively, D is TRBD1 (5 bases). The CDR3 totals 13 residues. CDR1 is MDHEN, CDR2 SYDVKM, per germline. V lost 8 bases and J lost 4, with 14 bases in between. CDR3 sequence: CASRVPGIETQYF. The CDR3 DNA follows: TGTGCCAGCCGGGTCCCAGGGATAGAGACCCAGTACTTC.

J is TRBJ1-5 and V is TRBV27; weak D call: TRBD1 (5 bases). V was trimmed by 3 bases and J by 0 bases, leaving 12 bases between them. Germline assignment: CDR1 MNHEY and CDR2 SMNVEV (reference sequence). The CDR3 runs 16 residues. The CDR3 here is CASSFGADLSNQPQHF. In DNA, the CDR3 is TGTGCCAGCAGTTTTGGGGCAGACCTTAGCAATCAGCCCCAGCATTTT.

V is TRBV6-6 and J is TRBJ2-5, with D possibly matching TRBD2 (5 bases). V lost 1 base and J 2 bases, leaving 8 bases between the germline ends. Germline-derived CDR1 and CDR2 are MNHNY and SVGAGI (reference sequence). The CDR3 length is 14 residues. The CDR3 is CASSYFGGQETQYF. The CDR3 coding sequence is TGTGCCAGCAGTTACTTCGGAGGTCAAGAGACCCAGTACTTC.

This clone occurred a few times. The chain is built from TRBV6-4 and TRBJ2-3; 11 positions match TRBD1. The CDR3 consists of 15 residues. Germline values: CDR1 MRHNA, CDR2 SNTAGT. V lost 6 bases to trimming and J lost 5 bases; unmatched junction nucleotides: 7. In nucleotides, the CDR3 is TGTGCCAGCAGCAAGGACAGGGGGCACGTAGATACGCAGTATTTT. It translates to CASSKDRGHVDTQYF.

This clone was seen only a few times. The V gene is TRBV30, the J gene TRBJ2-5; the D gene is possibly TRBD2 (6 bases). In germline, CDR1 is GTSNPN, CDR2 SVGIG (reference sequence). This CDR3 is 12 amino acids long. V shed 2 bases and J shed 5 bases, with 9 bases lying between them. The CDR3 DNA sequence: TGTGCCTGGAGTATTCGGGGGGAGACCCAGTACTTC. It specifies CAWSIRGETQYF.

The CDR3 here is CASGQGVGETQYF. The DNA for the CDR3 is TGTGCCAGCGGACAGGGGGTTGGGGAGACCCAGTACTTC. This rearrangement joins TRBV7-9 to TRBJ2-5, with 10 nucleotides matching TRBD1. CDR1 and CDR2 from the germline V gene are SEHNR and FQNEAQ (reference sequence). V lost 8 bases, J lost 5 bases, and 5 bases stayed unmatched. The CDR3 runs to 13 residues.

Points on this clone: Within the sample, other DNA sequences also encode this same CDR3. The chain recombines TRBV20-1 with TRBJ2-5; D is perhaps TRBD1 (6 bases). The CDR3 consists of 11 residues. V was shortened by 6 bases and J by 4 bases, with 9 bases between the two germline ends. CDR1 is DFQATT and CDR2 is SNEGSKA in the germline V gene (reference sequence). The CDR3 loop reads CSATGSETQYF. The DNA for the CDR3 is TGCAGTGCAACAGGGTCAGAGACCCAGTACTTC.

The J gene is TRBJ2-5, the V gene TRBV15; the D gene is possibly TRBD1 (6 bases). The length of the CDR3 is 15 residues. Deletions cut 3 bases from V and 4 bases from J, with 15 bases between. Germline V gives CDR1 LNHNV, CDR2 YYDKDF (reference sequence). Here the CDR3 DNA reads TGTGCCACCAGCAGGCAGACACAGGGAAGAGAGACCCAGTACTTC. This gives the protein CATSRQTQGRETQYF.

This clone has only a few counts. The rearrangement joins TRBV5-1 to TRBJ2-2; TRBD2 agrees at 7 bases. With V trimmed by 4 bases and J by 2 bases, 5 bases remained unmatched. The CDR3 spans 15 residues. The germline V gene encodes CDR1 SGHRS and CDR2 YFSETQ. This CDR3 reads CASSPAAGNTGELFF. In nucleotides, the CDR3 is TGCGCCAGCAGCCCCGCAGCGGGAAACACCGGGGAGCTGTTTTTT. The full variable domain, completed using reference TRBV5-1 and TRBJ2-2, is KAGVTQTPRYLIKTRGQQVTLSCSPISGHRSVSWYQQTPGQGLQFLFEYFSETQRNKGNFPGRFSGRQFSNSRSEMNVSTLELGDSALYLCASSPAAGNTGELFFGEGSRLTVL.

The chain is built from TRBV18 and TRBJ1-4; tentatively, D is TRBD1 (5 bases). Germline values: CDR1 KGHSH, CDR2 LQKENI. V was pared by 3 bases and J by 8 bases, with 16 bases between. The CDR3 is made up of 15 amino acids. This chain's CDR3 is CASSPSRGSGEKLFF. The CDR3 nucleotides read TGTGCCAGCTCACCGTCTCGGGGGAGCGGGGAAAAACTGTTTTTT.

The genes are TRBV5-6 and TRBJ2-7, with D tentatively TRBD1 (6 bases). This CDR3 contains 14 residues. Germline assignment: CDR1 SGHDT and CDR2 YYEEEE. Deletions cut 0 bases from V and 3 bases from J, with 10 bases between. The CDR3 region is CASSLEQGVYEQYF. CDR3 DNA: TGTGCCAGCAGCTTGGAACAGGGTGTCTACGAGCAGTACTTC.

The chain links TRBV25-1 to TRBJ2-3; weak D call: TRBD1 (6 bases). The CDR3 loop spans 15 amino acids. Germline V gives CDR1 MGHDK, CDR2 SYGVNS. The ends were cut back, 4 bases at V and 0 bases at J, with 11 bases in the middle. CDR3 amino acids: CASSGRQASTDTQYF. DNA of the CDR3: TGTGCCAGCAGTGGAAGACAGGCTAGCACAGATACGCAGTATTTT.

The chain uses TRBV7-9 and TRBJ1-2, with no clear D. The CDR3 runs 12 residues. Trimming took off 7 bases at V and 4 bases at J, with 10 bases between the two ends. Germline lookup yields CDR1 SEHNR and CDR2 FQNEAQ (reference sequence). This chain's CDR3 is CASTMRAYGYTF. CDR3 nucleotides: TGTGCCAGCACCATGCGGGCCTATGGCTACACCTTC.

The chain employs TRBV18 and TRBJ2-4; a weak D match, TRBD2 (5 bases). This CDR3 spans 13 amino acids. Trimming pared 2 bases from V and 7 bases from J, leaving 9 bases between. Germline V gene lookup returns CDR1 KGHSH and CDR2 LQKENI. CDR3 amino acids: CASSPFRDNIQYF. DNA of the CDR3: TGTGCCAGCTCACCATTTCGGGATAACATTCAGTACTTC.

The gene calls are TRBV5-4 and TRBJ1-2; 7 nucleotides line up with TRBD1. CDR3 length: 15 amino acids. Germline loops: CDR1 SGHNT, CDR2 YYREEE (reference sequence). The V and J ends lost 4 bases and 4 bases, in that order; junction bases with no gene match: 10. CDR3 sequence (DNA): TGTGCCAGCAGCCGGGGCGTCGACAGGGCCTATGGCTACACCTTC. Its protein is CASSRGVDRAYGYTF. Filled out from reference TRBV5-4 and TRBJ1-2, the complete variable domain reads ETGVTQSPTHLIKTRGQQVTLRCSSQSGHNTVSWYQQALGQGPQFIFQYYREEENGRGNFPPRFSGLQFPNYSSELNVNALELDDSALYLCASSRGVDRAYGYTFGSGTRLTVV.

This clone was observed a few times. The chain has TRBV10-3 and TRBJ2-7; D perhaps matches TRBD2 (5 bases). Germline lookup yields CDR1 ENHRY and CDR2 SYGVKD. V shed 4 bases and J shed 3 bases, with 7 bases lying between them. There are 12 residues in the CDR3. The CDR3 loop reads CAISAGIYEQYF. CDR3 in DNA: TGTGCCATCAGTGCGGGAATCTACGAGCAGTACTTC.

J is TRBJ1-2 and V is TRBV30; TRBD1 aligns across 7 bases. The junction had 5 bases not matched to a gene; V was cut back by 0 bases and J by 7 bases. This CDR3 has 13 amino acids. The germline CDR1 and CDR2 sequences are GTSNPN and SVGIG (reference sequence). CDR3 sequence (DNA): TGTGCCTGGAGTGTAAACCAGGGGGTTGGCTACACCTTC. This encodes CAWSVNQGVGYTF.

This clone came up a few times. The V and J genes are TRBV19 and TRBJ2-1; the match to TRBD2 covers 9 bases. V shed 5 bases and J 5 bases; nucleotides not matched to a gene: 7. Per germline, CDR1 LNHDA and CDR2 SQIVND (reference sequence). The CDR3 length is 15 residues. The CDR3 protein is CASSAAGLANNEQFF. The CDR3 DNA sequence: TGTGCCAGTAGTGCCGCGGGACTAGCCAACAATGAGCAGTTCTTC.